This entry lists 27 T cell receptor beta chains sequenced from one sample in a study of cytomegalovirus exposure and HLA in healthy donors. The PCR made use of 60 Vbeta and 13 Jbeta primers. Some clones are missing from TCRdb's copy, which holds only in-frame ones; the method was immunoSEQ multiplex PCR. The profile shows tens of thousands of clones, under 85% of them singletons. The sequencing sample was made of PBMCs. The origin of the receptors is a woman in her 40s in good health and CMV-seropositive.

The chain carries TRBV30 and TRBJ2-7, with D possibly being TRBD1 (6 bases). The CDR3 has 15 residues. Trimming removed 2 bases from V and 1 base from J, with 15 bases in between. CDR1 GTSNPN and CDR2 SVGIG come from the germline V gene (reference sequence). CDR3 coding DNA: TGTGCCTGGAGTCCCACAGGGTTTAGTTCCTACGAGCAGTACTTC. As protein: CAWSPTGFSSYEQYF.

The chain carries TRBV7-7 and TRBJ2-2; 8 bases line up with TRBD1. CDR3 length equals 15 residues. V was pared by 5 bases and J by 3 bases, with 5 bases of the junction left unmatched. Germline V gives CDR1 SSHAT, CDR2 FNYEAQ (reference sequence). CDR3 sequence: CASSQDRGDTGELFF. The CDR3 DNA follows: TGTGCCAGCAGCCAAGACAGGGGAGACACCGGGGAGCTGTTTTTT.

As DNA, the CDR3 is TGTGCCAGCAGCCTCGCTGAGGGCACTGAAGCTTTCTTT. Its protein product is CASSLAEGTEAFF. The rearrangement uses TRBV2 and TRBJ1-1; D gene uncertain. The germline CDR1 and CDR2 sequences are SNHLY and FYNNEI. The germline V and J ends were trimmed by 6 bases and 4 bases, with 12 bases remaining between them. There are 13 residues in the CDR3. Filled out from reference TRBV2 and TRBJ1-1, the complete variable domain reads EPEVTQTPSHQVTQMGQEVILRCVPISNHLYFYWYRQILGQKVEFLVSFYNNEISEKSEIFDDQFSVERPDGSNFTLKIRSTKLEDSAMYFCASSLAEGTEAFFGQGTRLTVV.

The chain joins TRBV7-2 to TRBJ1-1; unclear D gene. Germline lookup yields CDR1 SGHTA and CDR2 FQGNSA. The CDR3 spans 12 residues. Trimming stripped 5 bases from V and 4 bases from J, with 8 bases between. The CDR3 reads CASSRRATEAFF. The CDR3 nucleotides read TGTGCCAGCAGCCGGAGGGCCACTGAAGCTTTCTTT.

The V gene is TRBV6-6, the J gene TRBJ1-3; 8 bases agree with TRBD1. This CDR3 region has 15 residues. Per the germline V gene, CDR1 is MNHNY and CDR2 is SVGAGI (reference sequence). Germline trimming cut 6 bases from V and 4 bases from J; bases unmatched to any gene: 8. CDR3 sequence reads: CASSGGQVRGNTIYF. In nucleotides, the CDR3 is TGTGCCAGCAGCGGGGGACAGGTGCGCGGAAACACCATATATTTT.

This clone has a handful of counts. The V gene is TRBV25-1, the J gene TRBJ1-1; perhaps TRBD1 as D (6 bases). The germline V gene has CDR1 MGHDK and CDR2 SYGVNS. V shed 6 bases and J shed 1 base, with 9 bases lying between them. This CDR3 is 13 amino acids long. The CDR3 DNA reads as TGTGCCAGCAGCACAGGGTCGAACACTGAAGCTTTCTTT. Translating it yields CASSTGSNTEAFF.

The V and J genes are TRBV28 and TRBJ1-2, with D possibly being TRBD1 (5 bases). Germline V gene data show CDR1 as MDHEN and CDR2 as SYDVKM. Trimming removed 3 bases from V and 0 bases from J, with 14 bases in between. This CDR3 has 16 amino acids. CDR3: CASSFFRGTTNYGYTF. The CDR3 bases are TGTGCCAGCAGTTTCTTTCGGGGGACCACTAACTATGGCTACACCTTC.

The rearrangement joins TRBV6-5 to TRBJ2-2; D is perhaps TRBD2 (6 bases). Trimming shortened V by 5 bases and J by 4 bases, and 11 bases separated the two germline ends. The CDR3 extends over 14 amino acids. Germline V CDR1 and CDR2: MNHEY, SVGAGI. Here the CDR3 reads CASSRDFLTGELFF. Here the CDR3 DNA reads TGTGCCAGCAGTAGGGACTTTCTCACCGGGGAGCTGTTTTTT.

DNA of the CDR3: TGTGCCAGCGGGAGCGGGGGGCTTAATGAGCAGTTCTTC. Residues: CASGSGGLNEQFF. The V and J genes are TRBV2 and TRBJ2-1; TRBD2 matches 9 bases. V trimming: 8 bases; J trimming: 7 bases; junction bases outside the gene matches: 6. Germline CDR1 is SNHLY and CDR2 is FYNNEI. This CDR3 region has 13 residues.

V usage is TRBV19 and J usage is TRBJ2-7, with TRBD1 identical over 10 bases. The CDR3 sequence is 14 residues long. The trim removed 7 bases at V and 2 bases at J, leaving 5 bases unmatched. CDR1 LNHDA and CDR2 SQIVND come from the germline V gene (reference sequence). The CDR3 loop is CASTQGQGTYEQYF. The CDR3 DNA is TGTGCCAGTACGCAGGGACAGGGGACCTACGAGCAGTACTTC.

The gene calls are TRBV28 and TRBJ2-1; 8 nucleotides line up with TRBD1. This CDR3 contains 14 residues. V was clipped by 6 bases and J by 8 bases; unmatched bases: 9. Germline V gives CDR1 MDHEN, CDR2 SYDVKM. This CDR3 reads CASRSLTGVDEQFF. In DNA form, the CDR3 reads TGTGCCAGCAGGTCCCTGACAGGGGTCGATGAGCAGTTCTTC. The entire variable domain, with the rest obtained from reference TRBV28 and TRBJ2-1, is as follows: DVKVTQSSRYLVKRTGEKVFLECVQDMDHENMFWYRQDPGLGLRLIYFSYDVKMKEKGDIPEGYSVSREKKERFSLILESASTNQTSMYLCASRSLTGVDEQFFGPGTRLTVL.

J is TRBJ2-3 and V is TRBV27; 8 bases are a match to TRBD2. CDR1 is MNHEY and CDR2 is SMNVEV in the germline V gene (reference sequence). CDR3 length equals 13 residues. V lost 4 bases to trimming and J lost 6 bases; unmatched junction nucleotides: 3. The CDR3 bases are TGTGCCAGCAGTTCGCGGGGGGTGGATACGCAGTATTTT. As protein: CASSSRGVDTQYF.

The genes are TRBV6-1 and TRBJ1-1, with a weak D call TRBD1 (6 bases). Trimming took 6 bases from V and 1 from J, leaving 12 bases between them. The length of the CDR3 is 14 residues. CDR1 and CDR2 (germline): MNHNS, SASEGT. CDR3 in amino acids: CASRLRGWNTEAFF. In nucleotides, the CDR3 is TGTGCCAGCAGGCTCAGGGGCTGGAACACTGAAGCTTTCTTT.

The chain couples TRBV5-1 to TRBJ1-1, with D uncertain. V was cut by 1 base and J by 8 bases, with 9 bases left in between. Germline CDR1 reads SGHRS; CDR2 reads YFSETQ. This CDR3 is built from 12 residues. In nucleotides, the CDR3 is TGCGCCAGCAGCTTGACAGAATCAGAAGCTTTCTTT. Its translation: CASSLTESEAFF.

Points on this clone: In the same sample, other DNA sequences code for this CDR3. The chain combines TRBV4-2 with TRBJ2-3; 10 bases are shared with TRBD2. This CDR3 is built from 16 residues. Germline V gene sequence: CDR1 LGHNA, CDR2 YNFKEQ. With V trimmed by 0 bases and J by 1 base, 1 base remained unmatched. The DNA of the CDR3 is TGTGCCAGCAGCCAAGATCTAGCGGGGGGCACAGATACGCAGTATTTT. Protein: CASSQDLAGGTDTQYF.

This chain connects TRBV6-6 to TRBJ2-5; perhaps TRBD1 as D (7 bases). The germline V and J ends were trimmed by 0 bases and 5 bases, with 13 bases remaining between them. The CDR3 is made up of 15 amino acids. Germline V gene sequence: CDR1 MNHNY, CDR2 SVGAGI (reference sequence). CDR3: CASSYSTGTLETQYF. The DNA for the CDR3 is TGTGCCAGCAGTTACTCGACAGGGACTTTGGAGACCCAGTACTTC.

This chain uses TRBV10-3 with TRBJ2-3; D may be TRBD1 (7 bases). Looked up from germline, CDR1 is ENHRY and CDR2 is SYGVKD. This CDR3 has 16 residues. With 2 bases removed from V and 3 bases from J, the gap between germline ends came to 15 bases. CDR3 amino acids: CAISEAKTGRTDTQYF. CDR3 sequence (DNA): TGTGCCATCAGTGAGGCGAAGACAGGGAGGACAGATACGCAGTATTTT.

This sequence joins TRBV5-1 and TRBJ1-4, with D possibly being TRBD1 (6 bases). Germline assignment: CDR1 SGHRS and CDR2 YFSETQ. V was clipped by 4 bases and J by 7 bases, with 20 bases between them. CDR3 length equals 16 residues. The CDR3 loop is CASSRTGNRGAEKLFF. CDR3 DNA: TGCGCCAGCAGCCGGACGGGGAACCGGGGGGCTGAAAAACTGTTTTTT.

The chain uses TRBV5-1 and TRBJ1-1; perhaps TRBD1 as D (6 bases). The germline CDR1 and CDR2 sequences are SGHRS and YFSETQ. The CDR3 covers 13 residues. V lost 4 bases and J lost 4, with 11 bases in between. CDR3 DNA: TGCGCCAGCAGCCAACAGGGTTTCACTGAAGCTTTCTTT. Translation: CASSQQGFTEAFF. Combining the CDR3 with reference TRBV5-1 and TRBJ1-1 gives the whole variable domain KAGVTQTPRYLIKTRGQQVTLSCSPISGHRSVSWYQQTPGQGLQFLFEYFSETQRNKGNFPGRFSGRQFSNSRSEMNVSTLELGDSALYLCASSQQGFTEAFFGQGTRLTVV.

Here the CDR3 reads CASSSYREEKAFF. Written as DNA, the CDR3 is TGTGCCAGCAGCTCATACAGGGAAGAAAAAGCTTTCTTT. The chain is built from TRBV7-3 and TRBJ1-1; the D gene is possibly TRBD1 (6 bases). Per germline, CDR1 SGHTA and CDR2 FQGTGA. V was pared by 4 bases and J by 9 bases, with 15 bases between. This CDR3 contains 13 residues.

This chain uses TRBV5-1 with TRBJ1-2; no reliable D call. The CDR3 runs 15 residues. Trimming pared 2 bases from V and 8 bases from J, leaving 19 bases between. CDR1 is SGHRS, CDR2 YFSETQ, per germline. The CDR3 is CASSFPGGRNGGYTF. The DNA for the CDR3 is TGCGCCAGCAGCTTTCCGGGAGGACGCAATGGGGGCTACACCTTC.

The chain has TRBV18 and TRBJ2-3, with TRBD1 matching over 10 bases. J gave up 3 bases and V 5 bases, and 11 bases lay outside the gene matches. The germline CDR1 and CDR2 sequences are KGHSH and LQKENI. The CDR3 is made up of 17 amino acids. CDR3 in DNA: TGTGCCAGCTCATCTCCCCTCAGGGACAGGGGTACAGATACGCAGTATTTT. It codes for CASSSPLRDRGTDTQYF. Full variable domain (remainder filled in from reference TRBV18 and TRBJ2-3): NAGVMQNPRHLVRRRGQEARLRCSPMKGHSHVYWYRQLPEEGLKFMVYLQKENIIDESGMPKERFSAEFPKEGPSILRIQQVVRGDSAAYFCASSSPLRDRGTDTQYFGPGTRLTVL.

The V and J genes are TRBV5-8 and TRBJ2-7; 8 positions match TRBD1. The CDR3 is made up of 15 amino acids. V lost 0 bases and J lost 2; bases outside the gene matches: 4. Germline V gene sequence: CDR1 SGHTS, CDR2 YDEGEE. In nucleotides, the CDR3 is TGTGCCAGCAGCTTGGGAGTGACAGGGGCCTACGAGCAGTACTTC. Protein: CASSLGVTGAYEQYF.

This clone was seen only once. V gene TRBV27 combines with J gene TRBJ2-7, with 11 bases fitting TRBD1. CDR3 length equals 16 residues. The germline CDR1 and CDR2 sequences are MNHEY and SMNVEV (reference sequence). J gave up 4 bases and V 3 bases, and 8 bases lay outside the gene matches. The CDR3 bases are TGTGCCAGCAGTTTTTTAGTGGGACAGGGGGGTTACGAGCAGTACTTC. This encodes CASSFLVGQGGYEQYF.

V is TRBV28 and J is TRBJ2-1; TRBD2 matches at 9 bases. After removal of 3 bases from V and 15 bases from J, the junction contained 15 bases not matched to a gene. Germline CDR1 reads MDHEN; CDR2 reads SYDVKM. The CDR3 consists of 15 residues. The DNA for the CDR3 is TGTGCCAGCAGTTTGGAGCCAGCGGGGGGTCTCAGGGGGTTCTTC. Its protein product is CASSLEPAGGLRGFF. Looking up the rest from reference TRBV28 and TRBJ2-1 gives the full variable domain: DVKVTQSSRYLVKRTGEKVFLECVQDMDHENMFWYRQDPGLGLRLIYFSYDVKMKEKGDIPEGYSVSREKKERFSLILESASTNQTSMYLCASSLEPAGGLRGFFGPGTRLTVL.

This clone is a singleton in its sample. The rearrangement uses TRBV5-6 and TRBJ1-3; D gene unclear. There are 15 residues in the CDR3. V was cut by 1 base and J by 3 bases, with 11 bases left in between. From germline, CDR1 is SGHDT and CDR2 YYEEEE. CDR3: CASSLRVQVGNTIYF. The CDR3 nucleotides are TGTGCCAGCAGCTTGCGGGTACAAGTTGGAAACACCATATATTTT.

This clone is a singleton in its sample. V gene TRBV10-3 combines with J gene TRBJ2-7; D possibly corresponds to TRBD1 (7 bases). This CDR3 contains 12 residues. V lost 6 bases, J lost 6 bases, and 12 bases lay in between. The V gene's germline CDR1 is ENHRY and CDR2 SYGVKD. In nucleotides, the CDR3 is TGTGCCATCAGAGACAGGGAGGCCGAGCAGTACTTC. Residues: CAIRDREAEQYF.